The rows below give T cell receptor beta chains drawn from one sample of a study of regulatory T cells in long-lasting Graves disease. Each CDR3 protein is one row after TCRdb ran MiXCR on the multiplex PCR reads. The table lists about 440,000 distinct CDR3 sequences, around 14% of them singletons. This sample was shared with a second study, whose subject was T cells in Graves' hyperthyroidism and ophthalmopathy.

The sequencing here drew on peripheral blood mononuclear cells (PBMCs), taken at new diagnosis, from a patient treated with antithyroid drugs. These TCRs come from a woman aged 25 to 45 with Graves disease. The CDR3 runs from the conserved cysteine through the conserved F or W. A D gene is named only where the DNA matches it firmly. Only part of the rows carry a size: once, few, many, or a class if the clone is expanded.

>16|many|-|TRBJ2-1|TRBV7-9
TGTGCCAGCAGCTCACCATCGGGAGACAAATTGCGGGAGCAGTTCTTC
CASSSPSGDKLREQFF
>18|-|-|TRBJ2-3|TRBV7-9
TGTGCCAGCAGCTCCTCCATATGGGCTAGCGCCCGCACAGATACGCAGTATTTT
CASSSSIWASARTDTQYF
>15|many|-|TRBJ1-2|TRBV12-3/TRBV12-4
TGTGCCAGCCTGGAGGAGGAGACGGCTAACTATGGCTACACCTTC
CASLEEETANYGYTF
>14|-|TRBD1|TRBJ1-6|TRBV29-1
TGCAGCGTAAGAGCCGGGACAGACAATTCACCCCTCCACTTT
CSVRAGTDNSPLHF
>15|-|TRBD1|TRBJ2-7|TRBV11-2
TGTGCCAGCAGGATTTTAGGGACAGCGATCTACGAGCAGTACTTC
CASRILGTAIYEQYF
>17|few|-|TRBJ1-2|TRBV6-9
TGTGCCAGCAGTTGGAGGAGAAGAGAAACAGGGCCGGAGGGCTACACCTTC
CASSWRRRETGPEGYTF
>16|many|TRBD1|TRBJ1-5|TRBV30
TGTGCCTGGAGTACAGAATTGGGACAGGGGATTCAGCCCCAGCATTTT
CAWSTELGQGIQPQHF
>14|many|-|TRBJ2-7|TRBV6-2/TRBV6-3
TGTGCCAGCAGTTACCGCGGAAATCCCTACGAGCAGTACTTC
CASSYRGNPYEQYF
>16|many|-|TRBJ2-7|TRBV20-1
TGCAGTGCTAGAGATCAGGTAGCGTTAACCTCCTACGAGCAGTACTTC
CSARDQVALTSYEQYF
>16|many|-|TRBJ2-5|TRBV7-9
TGTGCCAGCAGCTTAGATGGCGGGGTAGCTCGCGAGACCCAGTACTTC
CASSLDGGVARETQYF
>13|-|-|TRBJ1-2|TRBV28
TGTGCCAGCAGCGAAGGCAGGGAAGCCGGCTACACCTTC
CASSEGREAGYTF
>15|-|-|TRBJ2-1|TRBV2
TGTGCCAGCAGTGAAAGGAGGAGATCTGCCAATGAGCAGTTCTTC
CASSERRRSANEQFF
>15|many|TRBD2|TRBJ2-1|TRBV3-1
TGTGCCAGCAGCCTCGGGACTAGCGGGAGAGGTGAGCAGTTCTTC
CASSLGTSGRGEQFF
>13|-|-|TRBJ2-5|TRBV10-1
TGCGCCAGCAGTGAGTACGGATTGGAGACCCAGTACTTC
CASSEYGLETQYF
>17|many|TRBD1|TRBJ2-7|TRBV11-2
TGTGCCAGCAGCTTAGCATCAGGGGGCACCGCAACCTACGAGCAGTACTTC
CASSLASGGTATYEQYF
>15|-|-|TRBJ1-5|TRBV12-3/TRBV12-4
TGTGCCAGCGTCGGACAAGGGAATAGCAATCGGCCCCAGCATTTT
CASVGQGNSNRPQHF
>13|-|-|TRBJ2-7|TRBV12-3/TRBV12-4
TGTGCCAGCAGTTTAGCGACTTCTTACGAGCAGCACTTC
CASSLATSYEQHF
>15|many|TRBD2|TRBJ2-5|TRBV24-1
TGTGCCACCAGTGATTCGGTCGGGGGGAAAGAGACCCAGTACTTC
CATSDSVGGKETQYF
>16|-|TRBD2|TRBJ2-3|TRBV20-1
TGCAGTGCTAGAGATAAGACTAGCGGGCGTGTAGATACGCAGTATTTT
CSARDKTSGRVDTQYF
>19|-|TRBD2|TRBJ2-1|TRBV18
TGTGCCAGCCCACCGGACCAAGGACTAGCGGGAGGGCCCTCTTTTGAGCAGTTCTTC
CASPPDQGLAGGPSFEQFF
>14|many|-|TRBJ2-5|TRBV12-3/TRBV12-4
TGTGCCAGCAGCTCAACCAACGAAGCGGAGACCCAGTACTTC
CASSSTNEAETQYF
>14|many|-|TRBJ2-7|TRBV9
TGTGCCAGCAGCCGCGGACGGAGCTCCTACGAGCAGTACTTC
CASSRGRSSYEQYF
>17|-|TRBD2|TRBJ2-3|TRBV20-1
TGCAGTGCTAGGCTAGCGGGAGGCATCCCTAGCACAGATACGCAGTATTTT
CSARLAGGIPSTDTQYF
>15|few|TRBD2|TRBJ2-1|TRBV4-2
TGTGCCAGCAGCGAGAGTGGCGGGAGGGCGGATGAGCAGTTCTTC
CASSESGGRADEQFF
>19|-|-|TRBJ1-2|TRBV9
TGTGCCAGCAGCGTCGGGGGGTTCGAAGACAAAATACTAAACTATGGCTACACCTTC
CASSVGGFEDKILNYGYTF
>12|many|-|TRBJ2-7|TRBV3-1
TGTGCCAGCAGCCATTTAGACTACGAGCAGTACTTC
CASSHLDYEQYF
>15|-|TRBD2|TRBJ2-1|TRBV25-1
TGTGCCAGCAGTCAAACTAGCGGGAGTATTCATGAGCAGTTCTTC
CASSQTSGSIHEQFF
>17|-|TRBD2|TRBJ2-3|TRBV9
TGTGCCAGCAGCGTAGCCCCCGGGAGGGCCGGGACAGATACGCAGTATTTT
CASSVAPGRAGTDTQYF
>13|many|-|TRBJ1-5|TRBV20-1
TGCAGTGCTGGGGGACGGCGCAATCAGCCCCAGCATTTT
CSAGGRRNQPQHF
>15|many|-|TRBJ1-1|TRBV30
TGTGCCTGGGGGACATTGGGGATGATGAACACTGAAGCTTTCTTT
CAWGTLGMMNTEAFF
>17|many|-|TRBJ2-4|TRBV6-2/TRBV6-3
TGTGCCAGCAGTTCCCACTCACTAGCAGGAGCCAAAAACATTCAGTACTTC
CASSSHSLAGAKNIQYF
>15|-|-|TRBJ2-4|TRBV27
TGTGCCAGCAGTTTAGGGGCACAGGTTCTAAACATTCAGTACTTC
CASSLGAQVLNIQYF
>15|many|-|TRBJ2-4|TRBV11-2
TGTGCCAGCAGCTTAGTGCCAGGGGCCAAAAACATTCAGTACTTC
CASSLVPGAKNIQYF
>18|-|TRBD2|TRBJ2-2|TRBV11-1
TGTGCCAGCAGCTTGGGTCTTACTAGCGAAGAGAACACCGGGGAGCTGTTTTTT
CASSLGLTSEENTGELFF
>14|-|-|TRBJ1-4|TRBV28
TGTGCCAGCAGTTTATCTCCCGTGGGTGAAAAACTGTTTTTT
CASSLSPVGEKLFF
>13|many|-|TRBJ2-7|TRBV24-1
TGTGCCACCAGTGACGTGGACGTTTACGAGCAGTACTTC
CATSDVDVYEQYF
>14|-|-|TRBJ1-1|TRBV19
TGTGCCAGTTCCCATCTGGGTATGAACACTGAAGCTTTCTTT
CASSHLGMNTEAFF
>15|few|-|TRBJ1-3|TRBV5-4
TGTGCCAGCAGCTTGGGTGGGGCATCCGGAAACACCATATATTTT
CASSLGGASGNTIYF
>16|many|-|TRBJ1-2|TRBV25-1
TGTGCCAGCAGTACACCTGGGGGAGGGCAGGGATATGGCTACACCTTC
CASSTPGGGQGYGYTF
>12|many|-|TRBJ2-1|TRBV11-3
TGTGCCAGCAGCAACGCAGACAATGAGCAGTTCTTC
CASSNADNEQFF
>15|many|-|TRBJ2-1|TRBV11-3
TGTGCCAGCAGCCCACAGGGAAGGGCGGACAATGAGCAGTTCTTC
CASSPQGRADNEQFF
>18|-|TRBD2|TRBJ2-1|TRBV2
TGTGCCAGCAGTGAATTGGTGGGACTAGCGGGATTCTACAATGAGCAGTTCTTC
CASSELVGLAGFYNEQFF